Listed here are 32 T cell receptor beta chains from one sample, sequenced in a study of T cell responses to AZD1222 COVID-19 vaccine. Sequenced by immunoSEQ multiplex PCR; TCRdb stores in-frame clones only, minus some. The table shows some 63,000 clones, with roughly 89% occurring only once. Sample: peripheral blood, taken 28 days after the second AZD1222 dose. All receptors derive from an adult who received the AZD1222 COVID-19 vaccine.

In this sample, this clone turned up once. The chain combines TRBV3-1 (or the pseudogene TRBV3-2) with TRBJ2-2, with a tentative D call TRBD1 (5 bases). Germline CDR1 is LGHDT and CDR2 is YNNKEL (reference sequence). Trimming removed 5 bases at V and 4 bases at J, with 17 bases between. The CDR3 is made up of 16 amino acids. In DNA form, the CDR3 reads TGTGCCAGCAGCTCCTCTGGGTCAGGGCGCACCGGGGAGCTGTTTTTT. It encodes CASSSSGSGRTGELFF.

This rearrangement joins TRBV29-1 to TRBJ2-7, with no clear D. V lost 6 bases, J lost 5 bases, and 20 bases lay in between. The CDR3 contains 14 residues. CDR1 SQVTM and CDR2 ANQGSEA come from the germline V gene. CDR3 sequence: CSVEKLPSGDEQYF. In DNA form, the CDR3 reads TGCAGCGTAGAAAAGTTACCCTCCGGTGACGAGCAGTACTTC.

The genes are TRBV24-1 and TRBJ2-2; TRBD2 might be the D (5 bases). Germline V CDR1 and CDR2: KGHDR, SFDVKD. The ends were cut back, 3 bases at V and 3 bases at J, with 13 bases in the middle. The CDR3 runs 16 residues. Here the CDR3 reads CATSDTSGKDTGELFF. The CDR3 coding sequence is TGTGCCACCAGTGATACCTCGGGGAAGGACACCGGGGAGCTGTTTTTT.

The chain combines TRBV2 with TRBJ2-7, with D tentatively TRBD2 (6 bases). This CDR3 comprises 14 residues. Germline V gene data show CDR1 as SNHLY and CDR2 as FYNNEI. The ends were cut back, 7 bases at V and 5 bases at J, with 18 bases in the middle. CDR3 protein: CASNPRTTPNEQYF. In nucleotides, the CDR3 is TGTGCCAGCAATCCCAGGACTACCCCGAACGAGCAGTACTTC.

V is TRBV10-3 and J is TRBJ1-4; D call uncertain. The CDR3 covers 16 residues. Trimming removed 3 bases at V and 8 bases at J, with 19 bases between. Germline CDR1 is ENHRY and CDR2 is SYGVKD. The CDR3 is CAISEESGRRAEKLFF. The CDR3 nucleotides are TGTGCCATCAGTGAAGAATCGGGCAGAAGGGCCGAAAAACTGTTTTTT.

This clone was observed once. The chain combines TRBV6-2 or TRBV6-3 with TRBJ2-4; perhaps TRBD2 as D (6 bases). V was clipped by 5 bases and J by 5 bases, with 16 bases between them. CDR3 length equals 15 residues. The germline gives CDR1 MNHEY, CDR2 SVGEGT. In DNA, the CDR3 is TGTGCCAGCAGTGCTTTCCGGGAGCTCGAAAACATTCAGTACTTC. Encoded protein: CASSAFRELENIQYF.

This chain uses TRBV23-1 with TRBJ2-2, with 9 positions matching TRBD2. TRBV23-1 qualifies as an ORF whose function is uncertain. V lost 0 bases and J lost 1; bases outside the gene matches: 6. CDR3 length: 18 amino acids. The CDR3 DNA reads TGCGCCAGCAGTCAATCGGTGGCTAGCGGGATGAACACCGGGGAGCTGTTTTTT. It translates to CASSQSVASGMNTGELFF.

The DNA for the CDR3 is TGTGCCAGCAGCTTAGCGCCTAGCGGGGGGGTTGAGCAGTTCTTC. Translating it yields CASSLAPSGGVEQFF. The V call is TRBV11-3, the J call TRBJ2-1, with TRBD2 matching 12 bases. Germline V gene lookup returns CDR1 SGHNT and CDR2 YENEEA. The trim removed 1 base at V and 9 bases at J, leaving 4 bases unmatched. The CDR3 has 15 residues.

The V and J genes are TRBV10-2 and TRBJ1-3; a possible D gene is TRBD1 (6 bases). Per germline, CDR1 WSHSY and CDR2 SAAADI. This CDR3 spans 14 amino acids. V lost 3 bases, J lost 1 base, and 7 bases lay in between. The CDR3 loop reads CASSETGSGNTIYF. As DNA, the CDR3 is TGCGCCAGCAGTGAAACAGGGTCTGGAAACACCATATATTTT.

CDR3 amino acids: CASSLNRGQETQYF. For the CDR3, the DNA is TGCGCCAGCAGCTTGAACAGGGGGCAAGAGACCCAGTACTTC. V is TRBV5-1 and J is TRBJ2-5; 8 bases are a match to TRBD1. The V gene's germline CDR1 is SGHRS and CDR2 YFSETQ. V lost 1 base and J lost 2; bases outside the gene matches: 1. The CDR3 is 14 residues long. The entire variable domain, with the rest obtained from reference TRBV5-1 and TRBJ2-5, is as follows: KAGVTQTPRYLIKTRGQQVTLSCSPISGHRSVSWYQQTPGQGLQFLFEYFSETQRNKGNFPGRFSGRQFSNSRSEMNVSTLELGDSALYLCASSLNRGQETQYFGPGTRLLVL.

The chain uses TRBV11-1 and TRBJ1-1, with D perhaps TRBD1 (6 bases). The CDR3 loop spans 16 amino acids. V lost 2 bases, J lost 0 bases, and 13 bases lay in between. CDR1 is SGHAT, CDR2 FQDESV, per germline (reference sequence). CDR3 region: CASSLRRRDMNTEAFF. DNA of the CDR3: TGTGCCAGCAGCTTACGACGGCGGGACATGAACACTGAAGCTTTCTTT.

The V and J genes are TRBV7-9 and TRBJ2-3; a possible D gene is TRBD2 (6 bases). The ends were cut back, 6 bases at V and 2 bases at J, with 18 bases in the middle. The V gene's germline CDR1 is SEHNR and CDR2 FQNEAQ (reference sequence). The CDR3 is 16 amino acids. CDR3 in amino acids: CASSSPGLGYTDTQYF. The CDR3, as DNA: TGTGCCAGCAGTTCCCCGGGACTGGGATACACAGATACGCAGTATTTT.

V gene TRBV29-1 combines with J gene TRBJ2-3, with a possible D match to TRBD1 (5 bases). CDR3 length: 13 residues. In germline, CDR1 is SQVTM, CDR2 ANQGSEA. Trimming pared 2 bases from V and 1 base from J, leaving 7 bases between. The CDR3 is CSVERGRTDTQYF. The CDR3 coding sequence is TGCAGCGTTGAAAGGGGTCGCACAGATACGCAGTATTTT.

V and J are TRBV19 and TRBJ2-1; TRBD2 might be the D (5 bases). Between the trimmed V and J ends, which lost 3 bases and 3 bases, there was a span of 15 bases. Germline CDR1 and CDR2: LNHDA and SQIVND (reference sequence). The CDR3 consists of 16 residues. The CDR3 protein is CASSISSRTYYNEQFF. CDR3 nucleotide sequence: TGTGCCAGTAGTATTTCTTCTAGGACTTACTACAATGAGCAGTTCTTC.

The rearrangement links TRBV7-9 to TRBJ1-4; 10 bases map to TRBD1. From germline, CDR1 is SEHNR and CDR2 FQNEAQ (reference sequence). The CDR3 sequence is 14 residues long. With V trimmed by 7 bases and J by 6 bases, 5 bases remained unmatched. In DNA form, the CDR3 reads TGTGCCAGCACCAGGGACAGGGGATATGAAAAACTGTTTTTT. Translated: CASTRDRGYEKLFF.

The CDR3 nucleotides are TGCAGTGCTAGTGGCGGCCAGAAAGAGACCCAGTACTTC. It yields the protein CSASGGQKETQYF. The chain links TRBV20-1 to TRBJ2-5; D remains ambiguous. The V gene lost 3 bases and the J gene lost 3 bases, with 11 bases spanning the gap. Germline CDR1 DFQATT, CDR2 SNEGSKA (reference sequence). The CDR3 loop spans 13 amino acids.

The chain carries TRBV15 and TRBJ2-3; a weak D match, TRBD2 (6 bases). The germline gives CDR1 LNHNV, CDR2 YYDKDF (reference sequence). This CDR3 spans 18 amino acids. V dropped 1 base and J dropped 2 bases, with 19 bases sitting between them. CDR3 DNA sequence: TGTGCCACCAGCAGAGTTGGGAGGTCGCAGGCCCCCACAGATACGCAGTATTTT. This translates into CATSRVGRSQAPTDTQYF.

The chain has TRBV28 and TRBJ1-1; 9 nucleotides line up with TRBD1. Germline values: CDR1 MDHEN, CDR2 SYDVKM. This CDR3 is 16 amino acids long. V trimming: 2 bases; J trimming: 5 bases; junction bases outside the gene matches: 9. The CDR3 loop is CASSLPGQGIRTEAFF. The CDR3 DNA follows: TGTGCCAGCAGTTTACCCGGACAGGGGATTCGGACTGAAGCTTTCTTT.

The J gene is TRBJ2-7, the V gene TRBV6-1, with 10 bases that match TRBD1. J gave up 5 bases and V 5 bases, and 6 bases lay outside the gene matches. In germline, CDR1 is MNHNS, CDR2 SASEGT. CDR3 length: 14 amino acids. The CDR3 is CASSPPGQGNEQYF. CDR3 in DNA: TGTGCCAGCAGTCCCCCGGGACAGGGGAACGAGCAGTACTTC.

The genes are TRBV11-2 and TRBJ1-5; perhaps TRBD1 as D (6 bases). CDR3 length: 17 amino acids. Trimming removed 0 bases at V and 7 bases at J, with 19 bases between. Looked up from germline, CDR1 is SGHAT and CDR2 is FQNNGV. The CDR3 is CASSLDVGGPAGQPQHF. CDR3 DNA: TGTGCCAGCAGCTTAGATGTCGGGGGGCCTGCCGGACAGCCCCAGCATTTT.

The gene calls are TRBV7-3 and TRBJ2-1; D gene uncertain. CDR1 SGHTA and CDR2 FQGTGA come from the germline V gene. There are 15 residues in the CDR3. Trimming removed 2 bases at V and 0 bases at J, with 8 bases between. CDR3 nucleotides: TGTGCCAGCAGCTTAGTCGTGAGCTCCTACAATGAGCAGTTCTTC. This translates into CASSLVVSSYNEQFF.

V is TRBV9 and J is TRBJ2-3; D may be TRBD1 (5 bases). Germline V gene lookup returns CDR1 SGDLS and CDR2 YYNGEE. This CDR3 is built from 16 residues. Trimming removed 4 bases from V and 0 bases from J, with 15 bases in between. The CDR3 bases are TGTGCCAGCAGCCCAAGACAGCGAACTAGCACAGATACGCAGTATTTT. The encoded protein is CASSPRQRTSTDTQYF.

The chain has TRBV5-1 and TRBJ2-2, with 11 nucleotides matching TRBD1. Germline CDR1 and CDR2: SGHRS and YFSETQ. The J segment lost 4 bases and the V segment lost 0 bases, leaving 2 bases of the junction unmatched. This CDR3 has 16 amino acids. CDR3 in amino acids: CASSLAGTGGTGELFF. The CDR3 DNA follows: TGCGCCAGCAGCTTGGCCGGGACAGGGGGCACCGGGGAGCTGTTTTTT.

This chain's CDR3 is CASSLAGVVNQPQHF. The CDR3 nucleotides read TGTGCCAGCAGCTTAGCAGGGGTGGTGAATCAGCCCCAGCATTTT. V is TRBV7-9 and J is TRBJ1-5, with a tentative D call TRBD1 (5 bases). In germline, CDR1 is SEHNR, CDR2 FQNEAQ (reference sequence). Trimming took 0 bases from V and 4 from J, leaving 10 bases between them. The CDR3 sequence is 15 residues long.

This sequence joins TRBV3-1 (or the pseudogene TRBV3-2) and TRBJ2-2, with TRBD2 identical over 7 bases. The V gene's germline CDR1 is LGHDT and CDR2 YNNKEL (reference sequence). The length of the CDR3 is 18 residues. The junction had 13 bases not matched to a gene; V was cut back by 0 bases and J by 6 bases. CDR3 bases: TGTGCCAGCAGCCAAGATGGAGCGGGGAACGGGTTCGCCGGGGAGCTGTTTTTT. Protein: CASSQDGAGNGFAGELFF.

The genes are TRBV27 and TRBJ1-2, with TRBD1 matching 7 bases. The germline V gene has CDR1 MNHEY and CDR2 SMNVEV (reference sequence). V dropped 7 bases and J dropped 7; count of bases not matched to a gene: 12. CDR3 size: 14 residues. CDR3 sequence (DNA): TGTGCCAGCACCCTCCGGGGAGGGGGCGGTGGCTACACCTTC. Protein sequence: CASTLRGGGGGYTF.

This chain links TRBV3-1 (or the pseudogene TRBV3-2) with TRBJ2-5, with D perhaps TRBD2 (5 bases). Trimming left V 0 bases short and J 5 bases short, with 13 bases between. Germline V CDR1 and CDR2: LGHDT, YNNKEL (reference sequence). The CDR3 loop spans 15 amino acids. DNA for the CDR3: TGTGCCAGCAGCCAAGATAGGTGGGAGCGGGAGACCCAGTACTTC. Protein product: CASSQDRWERETQYF.

This clone was counted once. The chain couples TRBV25-1 to TRBJ1-1; D gene uncertain. V was pared by 2 bases and J by 11 bases, with 18 bases between. The CDR3 totals 14 residues. Germline CDR1 reads MGHDK; CDR2 reads SYGVNS. CDR3: CASSENGPTREAFF. For the CDR3, the DNA is TGTGCCAGCAGTGAAAACGGCCCCACAAGGGAGGCTTTCTTT.

The V gene is TRBV30, the J gene TRBJ1-2, with TRBD1 matching over 7 bases. This CDR3 has 14 amino acids. The J segment lost 3 bases and the V segment lost 4 bases, leaving 8 bases of the junction unmatched. Germline-derived CDR1 and CDR2 are GTSNPN and SVGIG (reference sequence). CDR3 sequence (DNA): TGTGCCTGGATGGGGGGGACAGACTACTATGGCTACACCTTC. Translating it yields CAWMGGTDYYGYTF. The complete variable domain, with remaining parts taken from reference TRBV30 and TRBJ1-2, reads SQTIHQWPATLVQPVGSPLSLECTVEGTSNPNLYWYRQAAGRGLQLLFYSVGIGQISSEVPQNLSASRPQDRQFILSSKKLLLSDSGFYLCAWMGGTDYYGYTFGSGTRLTVV.

CDR3 in amino acids: CASSQEGSGTYYEQYF. The DNA of the CDR3 is TGCGCCAGCAGCCAAGAAGGGTCTGGGACCTACTACGAGCAGTACTTC. The chain uses TRBV4-1 and TRBJ2-7; TRBD1 or TRBD2 may be the D gene (5 bases each). Trimming cost V 0 bases and J 3 bases, with 15 bases left between them. The CDR3 is 16 amino acids. Germline CDR1 reads MGHRA; CDR2 reads YSYEKL.

The rearrangement joins TRBV5-4 to TRBJ1-2; tentative D call: TRBD1 (5 bases). V lost 3 bases to trimming and J lost 6 bases, with 30 bases between them. CDR1 and CDR2 from the germline V gene are SGHNT and YYREEE (reference sequence). This CDR3 has 19 amino acids. CDR3 loop: CASSYPLTDAQFRLHGYTF. The CDR3, as DNA: TGTGCCAGCAGCTACCCTTTGACAGATGCCCAATTCCGCCTTCATGGCTACACCTTC. The entire variable domain, with the rest obtained from reference TRBV5-4 and TRBJ1-2, is as follows: ETGVTQSPTHLIKTRGQQVTLRCSSQSGHNTVSWYQQALGQGPQFIFQYYREEENGRGNFPPRFSGLQFPNYSSELNVNALELDDSALYLCASSYPLTDAQFRLHGYTFGSGTRLTVV.

The chain has TRBV7-2 and TRBJ2-7; 11 bases align to TRBD2. Trimming took 4 bases from V and 6 from J; bases not matched to a gene: 8. The CDR3 contains 15 residues. The germline CDR1 and CDR2 sequences are SGHTA and FQGNSA. CDR3 sequence: CASSYQLAGVGEQYF. CDR3 sequence (DNA): TGTGCCAGCAGCTATCAACTAGCGGGAGTCGGCGAGCAGTACTTC.